These 27 T cell receptor beta chains were sequenced from one sample in a study of T cell repertoires in cytomegalovirus infection. TCRdb fed the reads into MiXCR, producing one record per CDR3 protein. Altogether a few hundred thousand distinct CDR3 sequences are present, roughly 13% being singletons, with the ten largest covering roughly 8.9%. Sequencing was done on a sample of PBMCs. These receptors were taken from a human donor in good health (CMV status not recorded). Some clones in this sample may be carry-over from other donors' samples.

The J gene is TRBJ1-2, the V gene TRBV28; 8 nucleotides match TRBD1. Germline V CDR1 and CDR2: MDHEN, SYDVKM. V shed 5 bases, J shed 3 bases, and the junction held 5 bases outside the gene matches. The length of the CDR3 is 14 residues. CDR3 DNA: TGTGCCAGCAGTCTCGCGGACAGGGACTATGGCTACACCTTC. Translating it yields CASSLADRDYGYTF.

The rearrangement uses TRBV14 and TRBJ2-7; D unclear. Trimming removed 0 bases from V and 6 bases from J, with 9 bases in between. CDR3 size: 13 residues. CDR1 is SGHDN, CDR2 FVKESK, per germline. In nucleotides, the CDR3 is TGTGCCAGCAGCCAAGATCTAGGCTCCGAGCAGTACTTC. Its translation: CASSQDLGSEQYF.

This clonotype was seen ten or more times. The chain is built from TRBV7-2 and TRBJ1-3; D may be TRBD1 (6 bases). V lost 5 bases and J lost 2, with 22 bases in between. Germline CDR1 reads SGHTA; CDR2 reads FQGNSA. This CDR3 is 18 amino acids long. The CDR3 spells CASSREPMGGSTGNTIYF. CDR3 nucleotides: TGTGCCAGCAGCCGGGAACCAATGGGGGGCTCTACTGGAAACACCATATATTTT.

The chain links TRBV5-1 to TRBJ2-5; 7 nucleotides align to TRBD2. The CDR3 spans 14 residues. Per germline, CDR1 SGHRS and CDR2 YFSETQ. V lost 2 bases, J lost 2 bases, and 3 bases stayed unmatched. Here the CDR3 DNA reads TGCGCCAGCAGCTTCGGGGGGTCGCAAGAGACCCAGTACTTC. Protein sequence: CASSFGGSQETQYF.

There are a few counts of this clonotype. The gene calls are TRBV6-5 and TRBJ2-2; 9 bases map to TRBD2. CDR3 size: 16 residues. Germline lookup yields CDR1 MNHEY and CDR2 SVGAGI. The V and J ends lost 6 bases and 1 base, in that order; junction bases with no gene match: 6. CDR3 DNA: TGTGCCAGCAGGCCAGCGGGAGGAATGAACACCGGGGAGCTGTTTTTT. This encodes CASRPAGGMNTGELFF.

This clonotype was seen many times. The chain couples TRBV11-2 to TRBJ2-1, with a tentative D call TRBD2 (6 bases). Germline CDR1 is SGHAT and CDR2 is FQNNGV. V lost 4 bases and J lost 3, with 10 bases in between. The CDR3 is 14 amino acids. In DNA form, the CDR3 reads TGTGCCAGCAGCTCGGGGGTACTCTACAATGAGCAGTTCTTC. Residues: CASSSGVLYNEQFF.

There are many counts of this clonotype. In DNA, the CDR3 is TGTGCCAGCAGCCCCCCCACAGGGGATACTGAAGCTTTCTTT. Translating it yields CASSPPTGDTEAFF. The chain is built from TRBV11-2 and TRBJ1-1, with 7 bases fitting TRBD1. The V and J ends lost 5 bases and 5 bases, in that order; junction bases with no gene match: 8. The CDR3 extends over 14 amino acids. Germline V gene sequence: CDR1 SGHAT, CDR2 FQNNGV.

This clonotype was recorded at least ten times. The chain has TRBV7-2 and TRBJ2-7, with D perhaps assigned TRBD1 or TRBD2 (5 bases each). The CDR3 consists of 15 residues. Trimming pared 2 bases from V and 6 bases from J, leaving 17 bases between. Germline V lookup: CDR1 SGHTA, CDR2 FQGNSA. CDR3 DNA sequence: TGTGCCAGCAGCTTAACTGTGCAGGGACGGCGCGAGCAGTACTTC. Residues: CASSLTVQGRREQYF. The whole variable domain, filled in from reference TRBV7-2 and TRBJ2-7, reads GAGVSQSPSNKVTEKGKDVELRCDPISGHTALYWYRQSLGQGLEFLIYFQGNSAPDKSGLPSDRFSAERTGGSVSTLTIQRTQQEDSAVYLCASSLTVQGRREQYFGPGTRLTVT.

DNA of the CDR3: TGCAGTGCTAGAGGGCCGGGGCTCTTGAACACCGGGGAGCTGTTTTTT. Translated, it gives CSARGPGLLNTGELFF. The chain recombines TRBV20-1 with TRBJ2-2; D may be TRBD1 or TRBD2 (5 bases each). V lost 1 base to trimming and J lost 1 base, with 13 bases between them. This CDR3 is built from 16 residues. Per the germline V gene, CDR1 is DFQATT and CDR2 is SNEGSKA (reference sequence).

The V and J genes are TRBV19 and TRBJ1-5, with D perhaps matching TRBD1 (5 bases). CDR1 and CDR2 (germline): LNHDA, SQIVND (reference sequence). The V gene lost 4 bases and the J gene lost 6 bases, with 13 bases spanning the gap. The CDR3 has 14 amino acids. CDR3 coding DNA: TGTGCCAGTAGTACGTCAGGGAGAGGTCAGCCCCAGCATTTT. It translates to CASSTSGRGQPQHF.

This clonotype was found a few times. The genes are TRBV4-1 and TRBJ1-1, with D perhaps TRBD1 (6 bases). V was cut by 3 bases and J by 4 bases, with 18 bases left in between. This CDR3 has 16 residues. Per the germline V gene, CDR1 is MGHRA and CDR2 is YSYEKL. The CDR3 spells CASSQDLTGLGTEAFF. CDR3 in DNA: TGCGCCAGCAGCCAGGACCTGACAGGTCTGGGCACTGAAGCTTTCTTT.

The chain couples TRBV20-1 to TRBJ1-5; TRBD1 matches 7 bases. CDR1 and CDR2 (germline): DFQATT, SNEGSKA (reference sequence). Losses at the gene ends were 3 bases for V and 5 bases for J; bases not matched to a gene: 10. The CDR3 runs 15 residues. The CDR3 is CSASYRGSSDQPQHF. Here the CDR3 DNA reads TGCAGTGCTAGTTACAGGGGAAGTAGTGATCAGCCCCAGCATTTT.

This clonotype has ten or more counts. The rearrangement links TRBV7-9 to TRBJ1-1, with a tentative D call TRBD1 (6 bases). The germline V gene has CDR1 SEHNR and CDR2 FQNEAQ (reference sequence). The CDR3 totals 14 residues. V lost 3 bases, J lost 4 bases, and 12 bases lay in between. The CDR3 nucleotides read TGTGCCAGCAGCTTCGTTGAAGGGGGCACTGAAGCTTTCTTT. Protein product: CASSFVEGGTEAFF.

The rearrangement joins TRBV20-1 to TRBJ2-1; no definite D call. V lost 5 bases and J 10 bases, leaving 9 bases between the germline ends. This CDR3 region has 10 residues. CDR1 is DFQATT, CDR2 SNEGSKA, per germline (reference sequence). CDR3 in DNA: TGCAGTGCTGGTCAGATAGAGCAGTTCTTC. The encoded protein is CSAGQIEQFF.

J is TRBJ2-5 and V is TRBV29-1; tentative D call: TRBD2 (5 bases). Trimming took off 4 bases at V and 4 bases at J, with 10 bases between the two ends. There are 12 residues in the CDR3. Germline V gene data show CDR1 as SQVTM and CDR2 as ANQGSEA. DNA of the CDR3: TGCAGCGTTGTTGTAGGAGGAGAGACCCAGTACTTC. Residues: CSVVVGGETQYF.

This clonotype was seen many times. The V and J genes are TRBV7-8 and TRBJ1-1, with D possibly TRBD1 on 6 matching bases. CDR1 is SGHVS, CDR2 FQNEAQ, per germline. V dropped 1 base and J dropped 1 base, with 10 bases sitting between them. The CDR3 runs 15 residues. In DNA form, the CDR3 reads TGTGCCAGCAGCTTAGTTCCGGGGGCGAACACTGAAGCTTTCTTT. Its translation is CASSLVPGANTEAFF.

In its sample, this clonotype was seen a few times. One end of the junction varies from germline; a read error may be responsible. This chain uses TRBV7-7 with TRBJ2-3; 10 nucleotides line up with TRBD2. The CDR3 covers 18 residues. CDR1 SSHAT and CDR2 FNYEAQ come from the germline V gene (reference sequence). The CDR3 is CASSRSGRTLMVEDTQYF. In DNA form, the CDR3 reads TGTGCTAGCAGCCGTAGCGGGAGGACCTTGATGGTGGAGGATACGCAGTATTTT.

In its sample, this clonotype was seen once. V and J are TRBV27 and TRBJ2-1; 11 bases agree with TRBD2. CDR1 MNHEY and CDR2 SMNVEV come from the germline V gene (reference sequence). Germline trimming cut 5 bases from V and 7 bases from J; bases unmatched to any gene: 10. The CDR3 is made up of 16 amino acids. The CDR3 region is CASSEIAGGFWNEQFF. The CDR3 DNA follows: TGTGCCAGCAGTGAAATAGCGGGAGGGTTTTGGAATGAGCAGTTCTTC.

This clonotype was found many times. The rearrangement joins TRBV7-2 to TRBJ2-1; D is uncertain. Between the trimmed V and J ends, which lost 3 bases and 4 bases, there was a span of 7 bases. This CDR3 contains 13 residues. CDR1 and CDR2 (germline): SGHTA, FQGNSA. The DNA for the CDR3 is TGTGCCAGCAGCTTCGCCGGGTACAATGAGCAGTTCTTC. Protein sequence: CASSFAGYNEQFF. Complete variable domain (other parts from reference TRBV7-2 and TRBJ2-1): GAGVSQSPSNKVTEKGKDVELRCDPISGHTALYWYRQSLGQGLEFLIYFQGNSAPDKSGLPSDRFSAERTGGSVSTLTIQRTQQEDSAVYLCASSFAGYNEQFFGPGTRLTVL.

CDR3 bases: TGCGCCAGCAGCCAAGTCCACAGGGGGCATTCGAACACCGGGGAGCTGTTTTTT. The encoded protein is CASSQVHRGHSNTGELFF. V and J are TRBV4-3 and TRBJ2-2; TRBD1 matches 9 bases. CDR3 size: 18 residues. Germline CDR1 and CDR2: LGHNA and YSLEER. Trimming removed 1 base from V and 0 bases from J; junction bases left unmatched: 6.

This chain uses TRBV20-1 with TRBJ1-2; D gene ambiguous. In germline, CDR1 is DFQATT, CDR2 SNEGSKA (reference sequence). V was cut by 0 bases and J by 5 bases, with 10 bases left in between. CDR3 size: 13 residues. CDR3 protein: CSARDPLLYGYTF. The CDR3 nucleotides are TGCAGTGCTAGAGATCCACTGTTGTATGGCTACACCTTC.

This clonotype was detected ten times or more. V and J are TRBV20-1 and TRBJ1-6; D is undetermined. V dropped 5 bases and J dropped 6 bases, with 14 bases sitting between them. Germline CDR1 DFQATT, CDR2 SNEGSKA (reference sequence). The CDR3 has 14 amino acids. CDR3 nucleotides: TGCAGTGCTTTCGCAAAGGGCCCTAATTCACCCCTCCACTTT. Translated: CSAFAKGPNSPLHF.

This clonotype was picked up a small number of times. This rearrangement joins TRBV6-2 or TRBV6-3 to TRBJ2-3; weak D call: TRBD2 (5 bases). CDR3 length equals 16 residues. Per the germline V gene, CDR1 is MNHEY and CDR2 is SVGEGT. Trimming pared 5 bases from V and 3 bases from J, leaving 18 bases between. The CDR3 DNA follows: TGTGCCAGCAGTCTCCTCCAGAGAGAGGGAACAGATACGCAGTATTTT. Protein: CASSLLQREGTDTQYF.

This clonotype appeared a few times. V usage is TRBV7-9 and J usage is TRBJ2-3, with unresolved D. CDR1 and CDR2 (germline): SEHNR, FQNEAQ (reference sequence). This CDR3 is built from 14 residues. V was trimmed by 6 bases and J by 3 bases, leaving 13 bases between them. The CDR3 sequence is CASSPHRATDTQYF. CDR3 DNA sequence: TGTGCCAGCAGTCCTCATAGGGCGACAGATACGCAGTATTTT. The variable domain in full, with the rest retrieved from reference TRBV7-9 and TRBJ2-3, is DTGVSQNPRHKITKRGQNVTFRCDPISEHNRLYWYRQTLGQGPEFLTYFQNEAQLEKSRLLSDRFSAERPKGSFSTLEIQRTEQGDSAMYLCASSPHRATDTQYFGPGTRLTVL.

The chain employs TRBV7-2 and TRBJ2-4; 7 bases fit TRBD1. With V trimmed by 3 bases and J by 0 bases, 2 bases remained unmatched. Germline V gives CDR1 SGHTA, CDR2 FQGNSA. The CDR3 contains 15 residues. CDR3 sequence: CASSLGTVAKNIQYF. The CDR3 DNA is TGTGCCAGCAGCTTGGGGACAGTAGCCAAAAACATTCAGTACTTC.

There are a few counts of this clonotype. V usage is TRBV19 and J usage is TRBJ1-5; D ambiguous. The germline CDR1 and CDR2 sequences are LNHDA and SQIVND (reference sequence). Deletions cut 10 bases from V and 6 bases from J, with 19 bases between. The CDR3 spans 14 residues. The CDR3 region has the DNA TGTGCCAATTTGGGCCAACGATCAGGTCAGCCCCAGCATTTT. Protein sequence: CANLGQRSGQPQHF.

The table lists this clonotype with a few counts. The rearrangement links TRBV4-1 to TRBJ1-6, with TRBD1 as a possible D gene (6 bases). The germline V gene has CDR1 MGHRA and CDR2 YSYEKL. The CDR3 spans 17 residues. Between the trimmed V and J ends, which lost 0 bases and 0 bases, there was a span of 9 bases. CDR3 sequence (DNA): TGCGCCAGCAGCCAAGAAGGGACAAGCTCCTATAATTCACCCCTCCACTTT. As protein: CASSQEGTSSYNSPLHF.